Below, 18 T cell receptor beta chains from the same sample are listed, as sequenced in a study of T cells after yellow fever vaccination. TCRdb recomputed calls from the 5' RACE reads with MiXCR, one row per CDR3 protein. This repertoire shows approximately 450,000 distinct CDR3 sequences, around a sixth found once; its top ten account for 15% to 20%. The sample in question was PBMCs, obtained before the yellow fever booster vaccination. The receptors originated from a man aged 18 to 30 who received the YFV17D yellow fever vaccine.

V and J are TRBV6-1 and TRBJ2-1; possible D gene TRBD2, 6 bases. Germline assignment: CDR1 MNHNS and CDR2 SASEGT. The CDR3 is made up of 16 amino acids. V was pared by 3 bases and J by 9 bases, with 21 bases between. CDR3 DNA sequence: TGTGCCAGCAGTGAGGAGGGGCGCATGGGAAGGAGTGAGCAGTTCTTC. This gives the protein CASSEEGRMGRSEQFF.

This clonotype was seen a handful of times. The V and J genes are TRBV5-1 and TRBJ2-1, with D perhaps matching TRBD1 or TRBD2 (5 bases each). The CDR3 has 15 amino acids. Deletions cut 0 bases from V and 7 bases from J, with 14 bases between. Germline V lookup: CDR1 SGHRS, CDR2 YFSETQ. CDR3 protein: CASSLAGTDSNEQFF. The CDR3 DNA follows: TGCGCCAGCAGCTTGGCCGGGACGGATTCAAATGAGCAGTTCTTC. The full variable domain, rest sourced from reference TRBV5-1 and TRBJ2-1, is KAGVTQTPRYLIKTRGQQVTLSCSPISGHRSVSWYQQTPGQGLQFLFEYFSETQRNKGNFPGRFSGRQFSNSRSEMNVSTLELGDSALYLCASSLAGTDSNEQFFGPGTRLTVL.

This chain connects TRBV7-9 to TRBJ2-1; 11 positions agree with TRBD1. This CDR3 is built from 15 residues. The germline gives CDR1 SEHNR, CDR2 FQNEAQ (reference sequence). V shed 2 bases and J 4 bases; nucleotides not matched to a gene: 1. In DNA form, the CDR3 reads TGTGCCAGCAGCTTACGGGACAGGGGGTACAATGAGCAGTTCTTC. This sequence encodes CASSLRDRGYNEQFF.

In this sample, this clonotype turned up a few times. The V gene is TRBV20-1, the J gene TRBJ2-5; D perhaps matches TRBD1 (6 bases). Germline assignment: CDR1 DFQATT and CDR2 SNEGSKA (reference sequence). The CDR3 consists of 14 residues. Trimming took 4 bases from V and 1 from J, leaving 13 bases between them. The CDR3 DNA follows: TGCAGTGCTACGGGCAGGGGAACCCAAGAGACCCAGTACTTC. Translation: CSATGRGTQETQYF.

This clonotype was counted between two and nine times. V gene TRBV29-1 combines with J gene TRBJ2-5; D unresolved. Germline values: CDR1 SQVTM, CDR2 ANQGSEA. V was clipped by 4 bases and J by 4 bases, with 16 bases between them. This CDR3 has 14 amino acids. CDR3 sequence: CSVASGIPPETQYF. The CDR3 coding sequence is TGCAGCGTTGCATCTGGGATCCCGCCAGAGACCCAGTACTTC.

This clonotype was counted between two and nine times. V and J are TRBV12-3 or TRBV12-4 and TRBJ2-1; TRBD1 aligns across 12 bases. The CDR3 covers 15 residues. V shed 7 bases and J 7 bases; nucleotides not matched to a gene: 8. The CDR3, as DNA: TGTGCCAGCACCTCCGGGACAGGGGGCGTGAATGAGCAGTTCTTC. Amino acids: CASTSGTGGVNEQFF.

The CDR3 DNA reads TGTGCCATCAGTGGCCCGACAGGGTTCTCTGGAAACACCATATATTTT. This sequence encodes CAISGPTGFSGNTIYF. The rearrangement links TRBV10-3 to TRBJ1-3; TRBD1 agrees at 7 bases. Germline CDR1 ENHRY, CDR2 SYGVKD. This CDR3 region has 16 residues. V dropped 4 bases and J dropped 0; count of bases not matched to a gene: 6.

The rearrangement joins TRBV10-3 to TRBJ1-5, with 7 bases fitting TRBD1. J lost 6 bases, V lost 0 bases, and 11 bases had no gene match. Per the germline V gene, CDR1 is ENHRY and CDR2 is SYGVKD. The CDR3 is 17 residues long. The CDR3 loop reads CAISESTGREWGQPQHF. The CDR3 DNA follows: TGTGCCATCAGTGAGTCGACAGGGAGAGAGTGGGGTCAGCCCCAGCATTTT.

This clonotype appeared a few times. The chain carries TRBV12-3 or TRBV12-4 and TRBJ1-2, with TRBD1 matching 10 bases. V gave up 7 bases and J gave up 5 bases; unmatched junction bases: 4. This CDR3 is 13 amino acids long. For the CDR3, the DNA is TGTGCCAGCAAGGGACAGGGGCGTTATGGCTACACCTTC. Translated, it gives CASKGQGRYGYTF.

The sample holds a few counts of this clonotype. The J gene is TRBJ2-2, the V gene TRBV28; TRBD1 is a possible D gene (5 bases). The germline V gene encodes CDR1 MDHEN and CDR2 SYDVKM. V shed 5 bases and J shed 6 bases, with 19 bases lying between them. CDR3 length equals 16 residues. The CDR3 region is CASSTPQGYDSGELFF. CDR3 nucleotides: TGTGCCAGCAGTACACCGCAGGGATACGACTCCGGGGAGCTGTTTTTT.

This clonotype was found a few times. The rearrangement links TRBV9 to TRBJ2-4; 7 bases line up with TRBD1. The V gene end was trimmed by 3 bases and the J gene end by 6 bases; junction bases not matched to a gene: 9. CDR3 length equals 15 residues. Germline-derived CDR1 and CDR2 are SGDLS and YYNGEE. CDR3 nucleotide sequence: TGTGCCAGCAGCGCCTTAGGGGGCGCGGGAAACATTCAGTACTTC. Protein: CASSALGGAGNIQYF.

This clonotype was seen more than once but under ten times. V usage is TRBV24-1 and J usage is TRBJ2-3, with D perhaps TRBD1 or TRBD2 (5 bases each). Trimming took off 3 bases at V and 11 bases at J, with 20 bases between the two ends. There are 15 residues in the CDR3. The germline CDR1 and CDR2 sequences are KGHDR and SFDVKD. CDR3 sequence reads: CATSDVRLTAAQQYF. The DNA of the CDR3 is TGTGCCACCAGTGATGTTCGTTTGACAGCGGCCCAGCAGTATTTT.

Only a few counts were recorded for this clonotype. The rearrangement uses TRBV29-1 and TRBJ2-6; tentatively, D is TRBD1 (6 bases). The V end lost 5 bases, the J end lost 2 bases, and 7 bases lay between the germline ends. The CDR3 loop spans 13 amino acids. Germline V gives CDR1 SQVTM, CDR2 ANQGSEA. DNA for the CDR3: TGCAGCGTTTGGACAGCTGGGGCCAACGTCCTGACTTTC. Encoded protein: CSVWTAGANVLTF.

In this sample, this clonotype turned up many times. The CDR3 reads CASSHYEQYV. As DNA, the CDR3 is TGTGCCAGCAGTCATTACGAGCAGTACGTC. V gene TRBV6-2 or TRBV6-3 combines with J gene TRBJ2-7; D ambiguous. Germline CDR1 reads MNHEY; CDR2 reads SVGEGT. The CDR3 covers 10 residues. Trimming cost V 5 bases and J 4 bases, with 3 bases left between them.

This clonotype appeared many times. J is TRBJ1-5 and V is TRBV6-2 or TRBV6-3, with D possibly TRBD1 on 6 matching bases. CDR1 is MNHEY, CDR2 SVGEGT, per germline. V was trimmed by 0 bases and J by 0 bases, leaving 9 bases between them. The CDR3 runs 16 residues. CDR3 DNA sequence: TGTGCCAGCAGTTACTCTACAGGGTCTAGCAATCAGCCCCAGCATTTT. Protein: CASSYSTGSSNQPQHF.

This clonotype appeared many times. It is unclear where the CDR3 begins or ends on the DNA, so no DNA is shown, and the CDR3 is as TCRdb lists it. The chain is built from TRBV20-1 and TRBJ2-1; the listed D gene, TRBD2, was not tested against the DNA. The CDR3 length equals 15 residues, ends included. CDR1 and CDR2 from the germline V gene are DFQATT and SNEGSKA (reference sequence). CDR3 protein: CSAWGPGTSGGAPDF.

The V call is TRBV5-8, the J call TRBJ2-1, with 11 bases matching TRBD1. Per the germline V gene, CDR1 is SGHTS and CDR2 is YDEGEE. V lost 5 bases to trimming and J lost 4 bases; unmatched junction nucleotides: 8. The CDR3 is made up of 16 amino acids. The CDR3 spells CASSTTGQGAYNEQFF. The CDR3 DNA is TGTGCCAGCAGTACGACTGGACAGGGGGCATACAATGAGCAGTTCTTC.

The CDR3 sequence: CASSLRVGGEQYF. The CDR3 DNA is TGCGCCAGCAGCCTGCGAGTCGGAGGAGAGCAGTACTTC. The chain carries TRBV5-1 and TRBJ2-7; a possible D gene is TRBD2 (5 bases). The germline V gene has CDR1 SGHRS and CDR2 YFSETQ. The CDR3 has 13 residues. Deletions cut 4 bases from V and 7 bases from J, with 15 bases between.